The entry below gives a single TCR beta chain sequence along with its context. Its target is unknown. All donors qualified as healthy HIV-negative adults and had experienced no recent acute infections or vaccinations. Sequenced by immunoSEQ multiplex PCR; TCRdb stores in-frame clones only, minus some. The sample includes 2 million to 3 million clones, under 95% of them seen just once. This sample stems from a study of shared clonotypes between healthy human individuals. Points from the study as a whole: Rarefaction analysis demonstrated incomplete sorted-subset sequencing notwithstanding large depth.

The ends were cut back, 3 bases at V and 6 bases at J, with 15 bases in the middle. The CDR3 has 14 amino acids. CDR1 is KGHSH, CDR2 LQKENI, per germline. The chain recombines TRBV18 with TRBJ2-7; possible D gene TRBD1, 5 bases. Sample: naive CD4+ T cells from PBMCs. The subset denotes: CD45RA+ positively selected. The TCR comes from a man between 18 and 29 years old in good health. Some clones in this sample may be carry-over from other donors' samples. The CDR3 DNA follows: TGTGCCAGCTCACCTCAATCCCATGGGGCCGAGCAGTACTTC. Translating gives CASSPQSHGAEQYF.